Presented here are 8 T cell receptor beta chains from one specimen sequenced in a study of early T cells in non-severe SARS-CoV-2 infection. Via MiXCR, TCRdb re-called the 5' RACE reads, giving one row per CDR3 protein. The data show approximately 56,000 distinct CDR3 sequences, with about 10% seen just once and 6% to 8% held by the top ten. Material: whole blood. Source of these receptors: an adult who was a healthcare worker with PCR-confirmed SARS-CoV-2 infection or an uninfected control (not recorded which).

This chain joins TRBV20-1 and TRBJ2-5; D gene unclear. The V end was cut by 2 bases, the J end by 3 bases, with 10 bases between. CDR1 is DFQATT, CDR2 SNEGSKA, per germline (reference sequence). This CDR3 is built from 13 residues. The CDR3 region has the DNA TGCAGTGCTAGACCCAGCGTTAAAGAGACCCAGTACTTC. Translation gives CSARPSVKETQYF.

The chain is built from TRBV12-3 or TRBV12-4 and TRBJ2-7; TRBD2 matches 10 bases. The CDR3 is made up of 14 amino acids. Trimming took 8 bases from V and 6 from J; bases not matched to a gene: 10. The CDR3 region has the DNA TGTGCCAGCGGTTGGAGCGGGAGGGCCCTCGAGCAGTACTTC. Translating gives CASGWSGRALEQYF.

This clonotype was detected ten times or more. The CDR3 DNA reads as TGCAGTGCCGCCAACTACAGGCACAATGAGCAGTTCTTC. It codes for CSAANYRHNEQFF. The V gene is TRBV20-1, the J gene TRBJ2-1; D might be TRBD1 (5 bases). The CDR3 contains 13 residues. V was shortened by 6 bases and J by 5 bases, with 14 bases between the two germline ends. Germline V gives CDR1 DFQATT, CDR2 SNEGSKA (reference sequence).

This clonotype was seen at least ten times. The V gene is TRBV20-1, the J gene TRBJ2-5; D call uncertain. Germline V gene lookup returns CDR1 DFQATT and CDR2 SNEGSKA (reference sequence). This CDR3 has 15 residues. With 4 bases removed from V and 1 base from J, the gap between germline ends came to 16 bases. The CDR3 region is CSATGTKVPQETQYF. In DNA form, the CDR3 reads TGCAGTGCTACTGGAACCAAGGTCCCCCAAGAGACCCAGTACTTC.

In this sample, this clonotype turned up many times. The chain links TRBV7-2 to TRBJ1-1; maybe TRBD1 (6 bases). CDR3 length equals 14 residues. Trimming pared 2 bases from V and 3 bases from J, leaving 10 bases between. Germline CDR1 SGHTA, CDR2 FQGNSA. The chain's CDR3 is CASSLKGGYTEAFF. The CDR3 nucleotides are TGTGCCAGCAGCTTAAAGGGGGGGTACACTGAAGCTTTCTTT.

The table lists this clonotype with a few counts. The genes are TRBV29-1 and TRBJ2-3; D is perhaps TRBD2 (5 bases). The CDR3 loop spans 13 amino acids. Trimming cost V 4 bases and J 1 base, with 9 bases left between them. Germline values: CDR1 SQVTM, CDR2 ANQGSEA. The CDR3 sequence is CSVVVGGTDTQYF. The CDR3, as DNA: TGCAGCGTTGTCGTGGGAGGCACAGATACGCAGTATTTT.

This clonotype was picked up many times. J is TRBJ2-5 and V is TRBV5-1; 9 bases fit TRBD2. This CDR3 contains 17 residues. J lost 2 bases, V lost 5 bases, and 13 bases had no gene match. Germline assignment: CDR1 SGHRS and CDR2 YFSETQ. This CDR3 is CASSSGTSSNLQETQYF. The CDR3 DNA sequence: TGCGCCAGCAGTTCCGGGACTAGCAGTAATCTTCAAGAGACCCAGTACTTC.

This clonotype was seen at least ten times. The V and J genes are TRBV29-1 and TRBJ2-5, with 10 bases matching TRBD1. Germline V CDR1 and CDR2: SQVTM, ANQGSEA. The V segment lost 7 bases and the J segment 4 bases; nucleotides outside the gene matches: 3. CDR3 length equals 12 residues. The CDR3 DNA reads TGCAGCGGGGACAGGGGTTCAGAGACCCAGTACTTC. It encodes CSGDRGSETQYF. Complete variable domain (other parts from reference TRBV29-1 and TRBJ2-5): SAVISQKPSRDICQRGTSLTIQCQVDSQVTMMFWYRQQPGQSLTLIATANQGSEATYESGFVIDKFPISRPNLTFSTLTVSNMSPEDSSIYLCSGDRGSETQYFGPGTRLLVL.